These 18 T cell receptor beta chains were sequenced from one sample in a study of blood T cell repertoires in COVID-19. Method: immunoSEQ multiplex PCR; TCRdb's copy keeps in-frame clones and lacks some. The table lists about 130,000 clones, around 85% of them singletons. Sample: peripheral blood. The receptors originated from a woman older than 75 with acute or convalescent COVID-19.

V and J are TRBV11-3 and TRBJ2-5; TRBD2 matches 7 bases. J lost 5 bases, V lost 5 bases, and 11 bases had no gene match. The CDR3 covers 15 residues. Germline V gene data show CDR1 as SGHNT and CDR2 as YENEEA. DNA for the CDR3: TGTGCCAGCAGCCCGCGCAGCGGGGCGATGGAGACCCAGTACTTC. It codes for CASSPRSGAMETQYF.

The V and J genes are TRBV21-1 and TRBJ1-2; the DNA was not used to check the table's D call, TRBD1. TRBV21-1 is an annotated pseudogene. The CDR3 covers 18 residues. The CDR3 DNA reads TGTGCCAGCAGCAAAGCCCGACCCGGGACAGAGACTAACTATGGCTACACCTTC. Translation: CASSKARPGTETNYGYTF.

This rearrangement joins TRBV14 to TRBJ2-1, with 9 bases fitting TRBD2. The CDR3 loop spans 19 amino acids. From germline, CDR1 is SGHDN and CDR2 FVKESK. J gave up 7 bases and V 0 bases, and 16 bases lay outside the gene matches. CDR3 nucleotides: TGTGCCAGCAGCCAAGAGGCGGGGGGGCCATTTTTACGTGGGAATGAGCAGTTCTTC. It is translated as CASSQEAGGPFLRGNEQFF.

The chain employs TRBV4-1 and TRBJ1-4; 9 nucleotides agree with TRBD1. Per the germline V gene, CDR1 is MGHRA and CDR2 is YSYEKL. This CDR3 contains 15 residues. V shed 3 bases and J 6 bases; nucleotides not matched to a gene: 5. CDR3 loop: CASSHSGTGYEKLFF. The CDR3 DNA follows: TGCGCCAGCAGCCATTCCGGGACAGGGTATGAAAAACTGTTTTTT.

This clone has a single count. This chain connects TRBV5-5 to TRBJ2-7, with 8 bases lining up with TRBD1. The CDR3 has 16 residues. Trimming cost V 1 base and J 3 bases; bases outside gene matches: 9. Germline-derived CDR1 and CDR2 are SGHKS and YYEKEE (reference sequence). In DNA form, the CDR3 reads TGTGCCAGCAGCTTGTCGTCTTCAGGGGGCTACTACGAGCAGTACTTC. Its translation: CASSLSSSGGYYEQYF.

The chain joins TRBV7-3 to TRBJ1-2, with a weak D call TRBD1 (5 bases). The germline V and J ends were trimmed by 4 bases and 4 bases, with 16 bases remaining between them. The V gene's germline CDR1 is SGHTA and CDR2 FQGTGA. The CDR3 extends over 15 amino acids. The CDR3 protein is CASSSDDRYLYGYTF. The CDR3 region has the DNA TGTGCCAGCAGCTCCGACGACAGATATCTCTATGGCTACACCTTC.

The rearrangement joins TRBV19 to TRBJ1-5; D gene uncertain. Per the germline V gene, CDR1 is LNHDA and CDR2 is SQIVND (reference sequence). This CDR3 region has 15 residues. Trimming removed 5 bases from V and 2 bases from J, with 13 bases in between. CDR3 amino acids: CASSSRTLGNQPQHF. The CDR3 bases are TGTGCCAGTAGTTCGCGTACCCTTGGCAATCAGCCCCAGCATTTT.

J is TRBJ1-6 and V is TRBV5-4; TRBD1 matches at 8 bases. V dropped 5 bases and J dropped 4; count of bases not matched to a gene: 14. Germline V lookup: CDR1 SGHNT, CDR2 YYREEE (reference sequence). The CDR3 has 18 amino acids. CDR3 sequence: CASSSGQVAQNYNSPLHF. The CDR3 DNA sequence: TGTGCCAGCAGTTCGGGACAGGTGGCACAGAATTATAATTCACCCCTCCACTTT. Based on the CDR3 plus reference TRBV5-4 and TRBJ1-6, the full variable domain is ETGVTQSPTHLIKTRGQQVTLRCSSQSGHNTVSWYQQALGQGPQFIFQYYREEENGRGNFPPRFSGLQFPNYSSELNVNALELDDSALYLCASSSGQVAQNYNSPLHFGNGTRLTVT.

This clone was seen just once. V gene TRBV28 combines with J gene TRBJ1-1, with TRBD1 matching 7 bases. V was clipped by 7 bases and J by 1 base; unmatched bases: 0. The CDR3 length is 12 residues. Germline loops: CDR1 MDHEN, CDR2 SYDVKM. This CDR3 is CASTGGNTEAFF. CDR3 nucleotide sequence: TGTGCCAGCACAGGGGGGAACACTGAAGCTTTCTTT.

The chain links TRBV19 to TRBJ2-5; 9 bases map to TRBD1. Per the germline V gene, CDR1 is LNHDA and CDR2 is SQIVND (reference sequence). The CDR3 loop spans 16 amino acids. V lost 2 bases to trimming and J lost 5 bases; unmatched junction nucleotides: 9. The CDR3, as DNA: TGTGCCAGTAGTATAAAGGACAGGGGATTGACGGAGACCCAGTACTTC. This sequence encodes CASSIKDRGLTETQYF. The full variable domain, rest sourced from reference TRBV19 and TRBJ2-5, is DGGITQSPKYLFRKEGQNVTLSCEQNLNHDAMYWYRQDPGQGLRLIYYSQIVNDFQKGDIAEGYSVSREKKESFPLTVTSAQKNPTAFYLCASSIKDRGLTETQYFGPGTRLLVL.

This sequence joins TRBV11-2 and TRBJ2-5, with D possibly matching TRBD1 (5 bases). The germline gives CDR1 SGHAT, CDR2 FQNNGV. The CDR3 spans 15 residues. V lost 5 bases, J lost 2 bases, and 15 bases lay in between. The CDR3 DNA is TGTGCCAGCAGCCACGGGTTTGGGGCTCAAGAGACCCAGTACTTC. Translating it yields CASSHGFGAQETQYF.

The CDR3 coding sequence is TGTGCCAGCAGCTTGGTAGCCAGGGCCGGCACTGAAGCTTTCTTT. Protein product: CASSLVARAGTEAFF. The J gene is TRBJ1-1, the V gene TRBV5-4, with TRBD1 as a possible D gene (5 bases). The germline CDR1 and CDR2 sequences are SGHNT and YYREEE (reference sequence). The CDR3 is made up of 15 amino acids. With 0 bases removed from V and 4 bases from J, the gap between germline ends came to 13 bases.

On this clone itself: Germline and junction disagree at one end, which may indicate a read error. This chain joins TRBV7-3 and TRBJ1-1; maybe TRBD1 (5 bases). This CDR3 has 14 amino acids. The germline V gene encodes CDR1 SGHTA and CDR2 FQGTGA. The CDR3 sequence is CASSLTAGNPEAFF. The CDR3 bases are TGTGCCAGCAGCTTAACAGCAGGGAACCCTGAAGCTTTCTTT.

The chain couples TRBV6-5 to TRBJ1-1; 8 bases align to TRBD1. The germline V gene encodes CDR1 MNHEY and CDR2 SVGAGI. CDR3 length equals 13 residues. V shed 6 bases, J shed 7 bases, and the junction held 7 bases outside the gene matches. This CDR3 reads CASSGDRRIEAFF. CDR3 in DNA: TGTGCCAGCAGCGGGGACAGGAGAATTGAAGCTTTCTTT.

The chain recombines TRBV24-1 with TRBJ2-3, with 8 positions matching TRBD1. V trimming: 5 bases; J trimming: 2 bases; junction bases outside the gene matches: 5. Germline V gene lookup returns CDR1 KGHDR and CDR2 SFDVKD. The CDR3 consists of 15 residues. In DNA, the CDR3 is TGTGCCACCAGTGGAGGACAGGGTGTCACAGATACGCAGTATTTT. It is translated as CATSGGQGVTDTQYF.

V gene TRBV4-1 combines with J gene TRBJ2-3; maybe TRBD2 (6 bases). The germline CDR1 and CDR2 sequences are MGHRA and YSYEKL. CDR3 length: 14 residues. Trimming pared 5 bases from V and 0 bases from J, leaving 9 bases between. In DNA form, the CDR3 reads TGCGCCAGCAGCGGGGGGACTAGCACAGATACGCAGTATTTT. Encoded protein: CASSGGTSTDTQYF.

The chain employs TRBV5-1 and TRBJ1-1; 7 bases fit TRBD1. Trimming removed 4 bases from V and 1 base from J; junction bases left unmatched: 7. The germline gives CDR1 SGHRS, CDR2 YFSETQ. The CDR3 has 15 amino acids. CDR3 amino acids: CASSQRGQPNTEAFF. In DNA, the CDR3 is TGCGCCAGCAGCCAGAGGGGACAGCCGAACACTGAAGCTTTCTTT.

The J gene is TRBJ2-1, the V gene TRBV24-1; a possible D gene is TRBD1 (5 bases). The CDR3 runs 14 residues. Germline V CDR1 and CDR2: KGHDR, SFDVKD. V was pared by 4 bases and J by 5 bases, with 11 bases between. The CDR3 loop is CATSDRAKNNEQFF. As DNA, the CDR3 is TGTGCCACCAGTGACAGGGCGAAAAACAATGAGCAGTTCTTC.